One and the same sample provided the 27 T cell receptor beta chains below, sequenced in a study of response to subunit inactivated influenza vaccine. TCRdb reprocessed the RT-PCR reads with MiXCR, giving one entry per CDR3 protein. The sample consists of more than 700,000 distinct CDR3 sequences, 21% of them appearing once. The specimen comprised PBMCs from blood, sampled around 5 days after vaccination. The source is a man aged 45 to 65 who received an inactivated influenza vaccine.

In its sample, this clonotype was seen a few times. The chain uses TRBV7-8 and TRBJ2-1; D might be TRBD2 (5 bases). Germline loops: CDR1 SGHVS, CDR2 FQNEAQ. The CDR3 spans 14 residues. V lost 0 bases and J lost 8, with 11 bases in between. The CDR3 spells CASSLAGSVDEQFF. CDR3 coding DNA: TGTGCCAGCAGCTTAGCAGGGAGTGTCGATGAGCAGTTCTTC.

The chain combines TRBV5-1 with TRBJ2-1; 15 bases agree with TRBD2. The length of the CDR3 is 16 residues. With 4 bases clipped from V and 8 bases from J, the junction kept 7 bases outside the gene matches. Germline CDR1 reads SGHRS; CDR2 reads YFSETQ. As DNA, the CDR3 is TGCGCCAGCAGCCCAACCGGACTAGCGGGGGGGCATGAGCAGTTCTTC. Translated, it gives CASSPTGLAGGHEQFF.

This clonotype came up many times. The chain has TRBV12-3 or TRBV12-4 and TRBJ2-7; D may be TRBD2 (6 bases). Trimming stripped 11 bases from V and 4 bases from J, with 18 bases between. CDR3 length: 13 residues. This CDR3 is CASAGIGAYEQYF. The DNA for the CDR3 is TGTGCCTCAGCGGGCATCGGGGCATACGAGCAGTACTTC.

This clonotype was seen a few times. The chain has TRBV7-6 and TRBJ2-7; D unresolved. The length of the CDR3 is 13 residues. Germline assignment: CDR1 SGHVS and CDR2 FNYEAQ. V lost 5 bases, J lost 7 bases, and 15 bases lay in between. The CDR3 loop is CASSTSHGREQYF. CDR3 in DNA: TGTGCCAGCAGCACATCACACGGACGGGAGCAGTACTTC.

This clonotype has only a few counts. The chain uses TRBV15 and TRBJ2-2; 8 nucleotides match TRBD2. This CDR3 is 14 amino acids long. Germline CDR1 is LNHNV and CDR2 is YYDKDF (reference sequence). Trimming took 4 bases from V and 5 from J; bases not matched to a gene: 3. Here the CDR3 reads CATSIGLATGELFF. CDR3 DNA: TGTGCCACCAGCATCGGACTAGCAACCGGGGAGCTGTTTTTT.

The CDR3 nucleotides are TGCAGTGCTAGAGGGTCTAGCGGAATAGATACGCAGTATTTT. Protein product: CSARGSSGIDTQYF. The chain uses TRBV20-1 and TRBJ2-3; 7 positions agree with TRBD2. Germline CDR1 is DFQATT and CDR2 is SNEGSKA (reference sequence). The CDR3 runs to 14 residues. J was trimmed by 5 bases and V by 1 base; bases with no gene match: 6.

The rearrangement uses TRBV5-1 and TRBJ1-5; TRBD1 might be the D (6 bases). Germline V gene data show CDR1 as SGHRS and CDR2 as YFSETQ. Trimming removed 4 bases at V and 5 bases at J, with 10 bases between. The CDR3 length is 13 residues. The CDR3 nucleotides are TGCGCCAGCAGCAAGGACAGCTATCAGCCCCAGCATTTT. The encoded protein is CASSKDSYQPQHF.

The rearrangement joins TRBV20-1 to TRBJ2-1; possible D gene TRBD2, 6 bases. V was trimmed by 0 bases and J by 9 bases, leaving 15 bases between them. This CDR3 is 14 amino acids long. Germline values: CDR1 DFQATT, CDR2 SNEGSKA (reference sequence). The CDR3 reads CSARDYGGRGEQFF. The CDR3 DNA is TGCAGTGCTAGAGATTACGGGGGTAGGGGTGAGCAGTTCTTC.

This clonotype has only a few counts. As DNA, the CDR3 is TGCAGTGCTAGTCACAGTGGTGGCTACACCTTC. This encodes CSASHSGGYTF. This rearrangement joins TRBV20-1 to TRBJ1-2; D unclear. CDR1 is DFQATT, CDR2 SNEGSKA, per germline (reference sequence). Deletions cut 3 bases from V and 7 bases from J, with 9 bases between. This CDR3 comprises 11 residues.

This clonotype occurred a few times. This chain connects TRBV7-2 to TRBJ2-3; 9 positions match TRBD2. The V segment lost 6 bases and the J segment 0 bases; nucleotides outside the gene matches: 4. Germline assignment: CDR1 SGHTA and CDR2 FQGNSA. This CDR3 contains 15 residues. The CDR3 protein is CASRETSGSTDTQYF. The DNA for the CDR3 is TGTGCCAGCAGAGAAACTAGCGGGAGCACAGATACGCAGTATTTT.

V and J are TRBV2 and TRBJ1-1, with 11 nucleotides matching TRBD1. The CDR3 runs to 14 residues. V was clipped by 6 bases and J by 10 bases; unmatched bases: 10. CDR1 is SNHLY and CDR2 is FYNNEI in the germline V gene. The DNA of the CDR3 is TGTGCCAGCAGCGGGACAGGGGGGATTTGGGGAGCTTTCTTT. Amino acids: CASSGTGGIWGAFF.

This clonotype has ten or more counts. The chain uses TRBV29-1 and TRBJ2-5; weak D call: TRBD1 (6 bases). Germline values: CDR1 SQVTM, CDR2 ANQGSEA. V was pared by 7 bases and J by 2 bases, with 20 bases between. The CDR3 spans 15 residues. The CDR3 here is CSAGSFGQRQETQYF. The CDR3 DNA follows: TGCAGCGCGGGATCGTTCGGACAGAGACAAGAGACCCAGTACTTC.

The sample holds a few counts of this clonotype. This chain uses TRBV4-3 with TRBJ2-2; perhaps TRBD1 as D (6 bases). Germline V gives CDR1 LGHNA, CDR2 YSLEER. With 5 bases removed from V and 3 bases from J, the gap between germline ends came to 13 bases. This CDR3 region has 15 residues. The CDR3 region has the DNA TGCGCCAGCAGCAGCGGCAGGGGATACACCGGGGAGCTGTTTTTT. It codes for CASSSGRGYTGELFF.

The sample holds a few counts of this clonotype. V gene TRBV4-2 combines with J gene TRBJ1-2, with D possibly TRBD1 on 5 matching bases. Germline assignment: CDR1 LGHNA and CDR2 YNFKEQ. CDR3 length equals 17 residues. The V end lost 0 bases, the J end lost 10 bases, and 24 bases lay between the germline ends. The CDR3 here is CASSQEESVPGGSDYTF. The CDR3 nucleotides read TGTGCCAGCAGCCAAGAGGAGTCGGTACCTGGGGGTTCCGACTACACCTTC.

The chain has TRBV11-1 and TRBJ2-1; 7 bases align to TRBD2. V trimming: 4 bases; J trimming: 8 bases; junction bases outside the gene matches: 20. Germline V CDR1 and CDR2: SGHAT, FQDESV (reference sequence). The CDR3 runs 18 residues. CDR3 residues: CASSSLFGRGGALDEQFF. The CDR3 nucleotides read TGTGCCAGCAGCTCCCTCTTTGGGCGCGGGGGAGCCCTCGATGAGCAGTTCTTC.

The chain is built from TRBV4-3 and TRBJ1-4, with D possibly being TRBD1 (6 bases). Germline loops: CDR1 LGHNA, CDR2 YSLEER. The CDR3 runs 15 residues. The V end lost 4 bases, the J end lost 2 bases, and 11 bases lay between the germline ends. CDR3 DNA sequence: TGCGCCAGCAGCCGGCAGACAGGCACTAATGAAAAACTGTTTTTT. Translating it yields CASSRQTGTNEKLFF.

Comment on this clonotype: One junction end disagrees with the germline gene, perhaps due to a read error. The V call is TRBV25-1, the J call TRBJ2-1; 11 nucleotides agree with TRBD2. In germline, CDR1 is MGHDK, CDR2 SYGVNS. This CDR3 is built from 11 residues. In DNA, the CDR3 is TGTGCCATCTCTTTTAGCGGGGGGGCGGTCTTC. Translation: CAISFSGGAVF. The full variable domain, its missing parts supplied by reference TRBV25-1 and TRBJ2-1, is EADIYQTPRYLVIGTGKKITLECSQTMGHDKMYWYQQDPGMELHLIHYSYGVNSTEKGDLSSESTVSRIRTEHFPLTLESARPSHTSQYLCAISFSGGAVFGPGTRLTVL.

This clonotype occurred a few times. This chain links TRBV5-1 with TRBJ2-5, with TRBD2 identical over 8 bases. Germline V gives CDR1 SGHRS, CDR2 YFSETQ. The CDR3 loop spans 16 amino acids. V was clipped by 4 bases and J by 2 bases; unmatched bases: 10. CDR3: CASSPGASGSQETQYF. The CDR3 nucleotides are TGCGCCAGCAGCCCGGGGGCTAGCGGGTCGCAAGAGACCCAGTACTTC.

The chain links TRBV28 to TRBJ1-1; D is unclear. The CDR3 extends over 15 amino acids. Per the germline V gene, CDR1 is MDHEN and CDR2 is SYDVKM. The V and J ends lost 2 bases and 1 base respectively, with 11 bases between them. CDR3 amino acids: CASSLPPPTNTEAFF. In nucleotides, the CDR3 is TGTGCCAGCAGTTTACCCCCACCAACGAACACTGAAGCTTTCTTT.

This clonotype has at least ten counts. The gene calls are TRBV12-3 or TRBV12-4 and TRBJ2-1; 9 bases are shared with TRBD2. This CDR3 spans 15 amino acids. V lost 6 bases, J lost 2 bases, and 5 bases stayed unmatched. CDR3 coding DNA: TGTGCCAGCAGCTTGGGCGGGGGGGCCTACAATGAGCAGTTCTTC. Its translation: CASSLGGGAYNEQFF.

This clonotype came up once. The chain recombines TRBV5-1 with TRBJ2-3; the D gene is possibly TRBD2 (5 bases). This CDR3 has 15 residues. Germline V lookup: CDR1 SGHRS, CDR2 YFSETQ. Trimming removed 4 bases at V and 1 base at J, with 13 bases between. The CDR3 protein is CASSPAGLRTDTQYF. The CDR3 nucleotides are TGCGCCAGCAGCCCGGCCGGACTCCGCACAGATACGCAGTATTTT. The full variable domain, its missing parts supplied by reference TRBV5-1 and TRBJ2-3, is KAGVTQTPRYLIKTRGQQVTLSCSPISGHRSVSWYQQTPGQGLQFLFEYFSETQRNKGNFPGRFSGRQFSNSRSEMNVSTLELGDSALYLCASSPAGLRTDTQYFGPGTRLTVL.

This clonotype turned up a few times. CDR3 sequence reads: CASKLHPAGRTDTQYF. In nucleotides, the CDR3 is TGTGCCAGCAAACTACACCCCGCAGGGCGCACAGATACGCAGTATTTT. The rearrangement uses TRBV6-1 and TRBJ2-3; possible D gene TRBD1, 5 bases. CDR3 length equals 16 residues. Trimming pared 7 bases from V and 1 base from J, leaving 18 bases between. The germline V gene encodes CDR1 MNHNS and CDR2 SASEGT.

The V and J genes are TRBV7-2 and TRBJ2-5; no clear D. The CDR3 contains 15 residues. With 0 bases removed from V and 2 bases from J, the gap between germline ends came to 10 bases. Germline lookup yields CDR1 SGHTA and CDR2 FQGNSA. CDR3 DNA sequence: TGTGCCAGCAGCTTAGCTTGGGGATCTCAAGAGACCCAGTACTTC. This encodes CASSLAWGSQETQYF.

This clonotype was observed a handful of times. The chain carries TRBV20-1 and TRBJ2-3; the match to TRBD2 covers 7 bases. There are 13 residues in the CDR3. Germline lookup yields CDR1 DFQATT and CDR2 SNEGSKA (reference sequence). The V segment lost 5 bases and the J segment 5 bases; nucleotides outside the gene matches: 7. CDR3 nucleotide sequence: TGCAGTGCTCCTCTAGCGGCGCGAGATACGCAGTATTTT. Protein: CSAPLAARDTQYF.

This clonotype has a handful of counts. The chain carries TRBV10-3 and TRBJ2-7; TRBD2 is a possible D gene (5 bases). Trimming pared 3 bases from V and 0 bases from J, leaving 9 bases between. The V gene's germline CDR1 is ENHRY and CDR2 SYGVKD. The CDR3 runs 14 residues. The chain's CDR3 is CAISDLGSSYEQYF. DNA of the CDR3: TGTGCCATCAGTGACTTGGGGAGCTCCTACGAGCAGTACTTC.

In its sample, this clonotype was seen many times. The rearrangement uses TRBV6-5 and TRBJ1-2; D remains ambiguous. Germline CDR1 is MNHEY and CDR2 is SVGAGI. CDR3 length: 13 amino acids. V was shortened by 4 bases and J by 4 bases, with 10 bases between the two germline ends. CDR3 residues: CASSLGNGYGYTF. DNA for the CDR3: TGTGCCAGCAGTTTAGGGAACGGCTATGGCTACACCTTC.

This rearrangement joins TRBV7-3 to TRBJ2-3; 8 bases agree with TRBD2. V shed 1 base and J 7 bases; nucleotides not matched to a gene: 28. Looked up from germline, CDR1 is SGHTA and CDR2 is FQGTGA. CDR3 length: 22 amino acids. The CDR3 nucleotides are TGTGCCAGCAGCTTAAGGGAAGGGTTGGGACTAGAGACTACACGGTTGAGGAATACGCAGTATTTT. Translated: CASSLREGLGLETTRLRNTQYF. The full variable domain, completed using reference TRBV7-3 and TRBJ2-3, is GAGVSQTPSNKVTEKGKYVELRCDPISGHTALYWYRQSLGQGPEFLIYFQGTGAADDSGLPNDRFFAVRPEGSVSTLKIQRTERGDSAVYLCASSLREGLGLETTRLRNTQYFGPGTRLTVL.